This T cell receptor (beta chain) is from a study of T-cell reconstitution after alpha-beta-depleted transplantation in children. Study results and limitations: Fresh T-cell production supplied most of the T-cell counts and diversity seen one year after transplant. Several hundred expanded graft clones reportedly gave rise to the alpha-beta T cells present about two months after transplant.

The ends lost 0 bases at V and 3 bases at J; junction bases unmatched: 6. Germline V CDR1 and CDR2: SGDLS, YYNGEE. This CDR3 is built from 17 residues. This clonotype appeared a few times. Its antigen is unidentified. Library preparation (for TCRbeta) was performed with unique molecular identifiers. TCRdb used MiXCR to reprocess the PCR reads, holding one entry per CDR3 protein. Counted here are about 510,000 distinct CDR3 sequences, roughly 10% occurring once; the ten biggest clones make up around 15%. Sequences were derived from PBMCs, mostly from graft donor cells, sampled 180 days after TCRalphabeta/CD19-depleted stem cell transplant. The chain has TRBV9 and TRBJ2-2; 9 positions match TRBD2. The receptor's source is a female patient aged 2-9 years who had a stem cell transplant for aplastic anemia, so the T cells may come from the graft donor. The CDR3 bases are TGTGCCAGCAGCGTAGCTCAAGCGGGAGGCGACACCGGGGAGCTGTTTTTT. Its protein product is CASSVAQAGGDTGELFF.